A single T cell receptor (beta chain) is shown here with its context. Its antigen is not known. This entry is derived from a study of shared clonotypes between healthy human individuals. Overall study: Used for every donor were three CD4 naive, three CD4 memory, two CD8 naive and one CD8 memory plate. Findings and caveats of the study: Of the naive CD4 clonotypes, roughly 5% were shared across several donors.

This CDR3 region has 18 residues. The germline gives CDR1 SGHNT, CDR2 YYREEE (reference sequence). V was pared by 4 bases and J by 0 bases, with 20 bases between. The donor cohort consisted entirely of Caucasian adults residing in Nashville, Tennessee. Each cell subset's genomic DNA was divided evenly among several immunoSEQ plates. Profiled with immunoSEQ multiplex PCR; TCRdb holds only in-frame clones, not every one. The sample records around 1.1 million clones, 77% being singletons. This TCR was recovered from a man aged 18 to 29 in good health. Some clones in this sample may be carry-over from other donors' samples. The chain carries TRBV5-4 and TRBJ1-3, with D unclear. The sequencing input was memory CD4+ T cells from PBMCs. Subset noted: CD45RA-negative fraction. Here the CDR3 reads CASSPGLPRTDSGNTIYF. CDR3 nucleotides: TGTGCCAGCAGCCCGGGCCTACCCAGGACGGACTCTGGAAACACCATATATTTT.